This TCR beta chain was sequenced in a study of OX40 agonist ivuxolimab in advanced cancers. For the study at large: Every 2 weeks, patients received ivuxolimab intravenously, dosed at 0.01 to 10 mg/kg.

The investigators sampled blood at baseline, at cycle 4 day 1, and at cycle 7 day 1. The protocol was immunoSEQ multiplex PCR, while the TCRdb copy is restricted to in-frame clones and leaves out a portion. The top ten hold 6.7% of the sample, which has roughly 50,000 clones, 80% to 95% seen once. This CDR3 is built from 13 residues. Germline values: CDR1 MNHEY, CDR2 SVGAGI. The ends lost 2 bases at V and 11 bases at J; junction bases unmatched: 7. The chain carries TRBV6-5 and TRBJ2-3; 7 bases are a match to TRBD2. The sequencing here drew on CD4+ or CD8+ T cells sorted from blood, taken in a trial of the OX40 agonist ivuxolimab. The origin of this receptor is an adult with an advanced solid tumor such as melanoma, head and neck, liver or kidney cancer. The CDR3 loop reads CASSYGGGQGQYF. CDR3 DNA: TGTGCCAGCAGTTACGGCGGGGGTCAGGGGCAGTATTTT.